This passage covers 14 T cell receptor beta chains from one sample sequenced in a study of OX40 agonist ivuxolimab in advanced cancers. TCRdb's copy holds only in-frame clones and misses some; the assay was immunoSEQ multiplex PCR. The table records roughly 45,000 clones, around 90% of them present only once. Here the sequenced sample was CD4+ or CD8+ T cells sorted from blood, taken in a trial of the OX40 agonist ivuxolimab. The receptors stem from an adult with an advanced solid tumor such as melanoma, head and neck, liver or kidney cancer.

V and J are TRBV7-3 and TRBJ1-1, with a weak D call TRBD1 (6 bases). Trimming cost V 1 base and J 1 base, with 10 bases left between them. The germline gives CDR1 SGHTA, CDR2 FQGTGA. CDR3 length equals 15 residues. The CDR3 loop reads CASSLSAGENTEAFF. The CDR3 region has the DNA TGTGCCAGCAGCTTAAGTGCAGGGGAGAACACTGAAGCTTTCTTT.

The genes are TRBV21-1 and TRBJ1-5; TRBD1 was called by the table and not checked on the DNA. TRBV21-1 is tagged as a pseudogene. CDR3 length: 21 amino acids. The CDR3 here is CASSLPWDSRPTEHSNQPQHF. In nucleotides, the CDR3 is TGTGCCAGCAGCCTCCCCTGGGACAGTCGACCCACAGAACATAGCAATCAGCCCCAGCATTTT.

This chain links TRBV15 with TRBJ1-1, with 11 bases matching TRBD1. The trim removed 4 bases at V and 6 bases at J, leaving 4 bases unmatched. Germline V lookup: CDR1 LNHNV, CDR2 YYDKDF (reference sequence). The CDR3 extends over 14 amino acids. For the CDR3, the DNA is TGTGCCACCAGCACCGGACAGGGGGCCTCTGAAGCTTTCTTT. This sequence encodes CATSTGQGASEAFF. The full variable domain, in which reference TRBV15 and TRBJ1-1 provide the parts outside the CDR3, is DAMVIQNPRYQVTQFGKPVTLSCSQTLNHNVMYWYQQKSSQAPKLLFHYYDKDFNNEADTPDNFQSRRPNTSFCFLDIRSPGLGDTAMYLCATSTGQGASEAFFGQGTRLTVV.

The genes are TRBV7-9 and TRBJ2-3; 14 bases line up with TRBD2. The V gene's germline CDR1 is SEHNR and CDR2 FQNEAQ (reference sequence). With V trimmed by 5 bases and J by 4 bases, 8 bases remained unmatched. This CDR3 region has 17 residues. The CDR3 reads CASSPTSGGAKADTQYF. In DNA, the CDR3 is TGTGCCAGCAGCCCGACTAGCGGGGGGGCCAAGGCAGATACGCAGTATTTT. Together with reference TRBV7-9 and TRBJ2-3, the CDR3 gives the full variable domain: DTGVSQNPRHKITKRGQNVTFRCDPISEHNRLYWYRQTLGQGPEFLTYFQNEAQLEKSRLLSDRFSAERPKGSFSTLEIQRTEQGDSAMYLCASSPTSGGAKADTQYFGPGTRLTVL.

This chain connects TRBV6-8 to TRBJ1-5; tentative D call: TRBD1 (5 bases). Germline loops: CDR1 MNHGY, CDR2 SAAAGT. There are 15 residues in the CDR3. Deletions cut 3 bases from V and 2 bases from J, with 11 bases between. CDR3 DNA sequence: TGTGCCAGCAGTTATTTGGGGCTTGGCAATCAGCCCCAGCATTTT. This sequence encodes CASSYLGLGNQPQHF.

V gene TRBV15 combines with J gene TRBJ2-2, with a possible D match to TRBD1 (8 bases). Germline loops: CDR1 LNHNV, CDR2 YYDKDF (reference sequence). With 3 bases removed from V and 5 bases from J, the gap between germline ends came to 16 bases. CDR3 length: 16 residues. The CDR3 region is CATSRDREGPTGELFF. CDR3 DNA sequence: TGTGCCACCAGCAGGGACAGGGAGGGCCCTACCGGGGAGCTGTTTTTT. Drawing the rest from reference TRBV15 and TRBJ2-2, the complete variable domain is DAMVIQNPRYQVTQFGKPVTLSCSQTLNHNVMYWYQQKSSQAPKLLFHYYDKDFNNEADTPDNFQSRRPNTSFCFLDIRSPGLGDTAMYLCATSRDREGPTGELFFGEGSRLTVL.

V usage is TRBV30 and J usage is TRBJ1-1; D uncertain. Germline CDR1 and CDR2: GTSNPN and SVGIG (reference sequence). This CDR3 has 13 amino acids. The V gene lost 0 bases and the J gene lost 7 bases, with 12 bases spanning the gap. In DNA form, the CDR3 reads TGTGCCTGGAGTGTTAGCGGGTTAGGTGAAGCTTTCTTT. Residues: CAWSVSGLGEAFF.

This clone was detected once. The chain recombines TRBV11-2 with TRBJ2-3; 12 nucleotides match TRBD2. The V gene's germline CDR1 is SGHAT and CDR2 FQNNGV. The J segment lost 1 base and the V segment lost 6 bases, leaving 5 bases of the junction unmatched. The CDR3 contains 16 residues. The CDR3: CASRRTSGAGTDTQYF. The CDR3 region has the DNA TGTGCCAGCAGACGGACTAGCGGGGCCGGCACAGATACGCAGTATTTT.

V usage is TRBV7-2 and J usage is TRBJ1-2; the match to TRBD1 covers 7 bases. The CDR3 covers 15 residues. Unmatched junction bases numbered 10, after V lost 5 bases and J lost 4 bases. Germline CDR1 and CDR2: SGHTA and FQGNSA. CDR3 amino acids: CASSPWDSVTYGYTF. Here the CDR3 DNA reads TGTGCCAGCAGCCCCTGGGACAGTGTCACCTATGGCTACACCTTC.

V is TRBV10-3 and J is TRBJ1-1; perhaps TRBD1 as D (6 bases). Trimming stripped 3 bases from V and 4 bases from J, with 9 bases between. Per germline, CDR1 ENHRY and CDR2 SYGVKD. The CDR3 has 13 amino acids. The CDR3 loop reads CAISDKGGTEAFF. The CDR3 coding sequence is TGTGCCATCAGTGACAAGGGGGGCACTGAAGCTTTCTTT.

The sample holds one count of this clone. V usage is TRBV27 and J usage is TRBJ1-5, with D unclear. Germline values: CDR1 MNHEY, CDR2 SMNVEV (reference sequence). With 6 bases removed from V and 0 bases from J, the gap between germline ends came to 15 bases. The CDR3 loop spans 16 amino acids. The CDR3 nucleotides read TGTGCCAGCAGCCGCGATAGAACCTATAGCAATCAGCCCCAGCATTTT. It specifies CASSRDRTYSNQPQHF.

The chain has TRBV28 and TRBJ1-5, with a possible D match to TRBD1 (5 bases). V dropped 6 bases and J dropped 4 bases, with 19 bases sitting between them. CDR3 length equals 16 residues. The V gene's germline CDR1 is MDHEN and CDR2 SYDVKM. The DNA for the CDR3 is TGTGCCAGCAGACCCCGGGGGGAGGGGTGGAATCAGCCCCAGCATTTT. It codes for CASRPRGEGWNQPQHF.

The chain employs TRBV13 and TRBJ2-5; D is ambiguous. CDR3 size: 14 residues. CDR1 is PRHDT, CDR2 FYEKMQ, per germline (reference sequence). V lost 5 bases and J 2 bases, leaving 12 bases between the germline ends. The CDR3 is CASSVRFGQETQYF. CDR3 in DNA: TGTGCCAGCAGCGTACGATTTGGGCAAGAGACCCAGTACTTC.

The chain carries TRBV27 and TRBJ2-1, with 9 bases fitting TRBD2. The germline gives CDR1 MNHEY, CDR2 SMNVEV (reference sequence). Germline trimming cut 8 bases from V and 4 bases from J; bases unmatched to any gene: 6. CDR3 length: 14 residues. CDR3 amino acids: CASERGAGYNEQFF. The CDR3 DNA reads TGTGCCAGCGAGCGGGGGGCGGGGTACAATGAGCAGTTCTTC.